This T cell receptor (beta chain) is drawn from a study of T cells in Graves' hyperthyroidism and ophthalmopathy. For the study at large: Peripheral blood was taken when the disease was first diagnosed, before any treatment began. Findings and limits, study-wide: Most thyroid clonotypes expanded above 0.001 appeared in blood too.

The investigators amplified TCR beta CDR3 regions from RNA transcripts. Researchers ran a first-round RT-PCR on the TCR CDR3 using the HTBI primer set. Via MiXCR, TCRdb re-called the multiplex PCR reads, giving one row per CDR3 protein. The sample includes 490,000 or so distinct CDR3 sequences, roughly a sixth of them seen just once. The CDR3 contains 16 residues. CDR1 and CDR2 from the germline V gene are MDHEN and SYDVKM. With 4 bases clipped from V and 6 bases from J, the junction kept 13 bases outside the gene matches. Among ophthalmopathy patients, the Clinical Activity Score reached at least 3, the NOSPECS grade reached at least 4, and duration remained under 3 months. The PBMCs were sourced from fresh peripheral blood (more than 8.5 ml). Comments on this clonotype: Its target is unknown.

The sequencing input was blood. The chain links TRBV28 to TRBJ2-7; 9 bases fit TRBD1. This clonotype was obtained from a woman aged 25 to 39 with Graves' ophthalmopathy. The CDR3 DNA reads TGTGCCAGCAGTTACCCGGGACAGGGACAGCGGGGCGAGCAGTACTTC. This gives the protein CASSYPGQGQRGEQYF.